Below are 13 T cell receptor beta chains sequenced from a single sample in a study of beta chain features in type 1 diabetes. Reverse transcribing all isolated RNA meant expressed TCRB transcripts were sequenced. Using immunoSEQ multiplex PCR, the repertoire was profiled, and TCRdb retains in-frame clones only, with some absent. There are hundreds of thousands of clones in the sample; over 9.5% occur only once, and less than 0.02% lies in the top ten. Specimen: naive CD4+ T cells from blood. The origin of the receptors is a man in his late teens or twenties in good health.

This clone was detected only a few times. The chain couples TRBV10-3 to TRBJ2-1; D unresolved. Trimming took 5 bases from V and 6 from J, leaving 5 bases between them. Germline CDR1 ENHRY, CDR2 SYGVKD. CDR3 size: 11 residues. CDR3 residues: CAISQANEQFF. The DNA of the CDR3 is TGTGCCATCAGTCAAGCCAATGAGCAGTTCTTC.

The chain has TRBV2 and TRBJ1-4; D call uncertain. The CDR3 extends over 11 amino acids. In germline, CDR1 is SNHLY, CDR2 FYNNEI. V was cut by 6 bases and J by 8 bases, with 7 bases left in between. The CDR3 region has the DNA TGTGCCAGCAGCTTAGAGGAAAAACTGTTTTTT. Amino acids: CASSLEEKLFF. Based on the CDR3 plus reference TRBV2 and TRBJ1-4, the full variable domain is EPEVTQTPSHQVTQMGQEVILRCVPISNHLYFYWYRQILGQKVEFLVSFYNNEISEKSEIFDDQFSVERPDGSNFTLKIRSTKLEDSAMYFCASSLEEKLFFGSGTQLSVL.

The chain carries TRBV28 and TRBJ1-2; the match to TRBD1 covers 7 bases. CDR1 MDHEN and CDR2 SYDVKM come from the germline V gene. The V and J ends lost 2 bases and 5 bases, in that order; junction bases with no gene match: 8. This CDR3 spans 15 amino acids. The CDR3: CASSLPGTARYGYTF. For the CDR3, the DNA is TGTGCCAGCAGTTTACCAGGGACAGCTCGATATGGCTACACCTTC.

The chain has TRBV11-3 and TRBJ1-2; 10 nucleotides align to TRBD1. The germline CDR1 and CDR2 sequences are SGHNT and YENEEA. This CDR3 has 14 residues. J lost 8 bases, V lost 6 bases, and 9 bases had no gene match. In DNA form, the CDR3 reads TGTGCCAGCAGACGGGACAGGGGTGAAGAAGGCTACACCTTC. Amino acids: CASRRDRGEEGYTF.

The chain carries TRBV7-2 and TRBJ2-7; D is possibly TRBD2 (6 bases). V lost 5 bases and J 3 bases, leaving 17 bases between the germline ends. The CDR3 consists of 15 residues. Germline CDR1 SGHTA, CDR2 FQGNSA. The CDR3 region has the DNA TGTGCCAGCAGCGTCACGGCGGGATTGGGCTACGAGCAGTACTTC. The encoded protein is CASSVTAGLGYEQYF.

The V gene is TRBV19, the J gene TRBJ1-3; D not resolved. With 3 bases removed from V and 4 bases from J, the gap between germline ends came to 16 bases. CDR1 is LNHDA, CDR2 SQIVND, per germline (reference sequence). This CDR3 has 16 amino acids. The chain's CDR3 is CASSILEQRLGNTIYF. Here the CDR3 DNA reads TGTGCCAGTAGTATTTTGGAGCAGAGACTCGGAAACACCATATATTTT.

This clone showed up just a few times. Other nucleotide sequences in the sample specify the same CDR3. The chain joins TRBV7-3 to TRBJ2-1; 8 bases align to TRBD1. This CDR3 has 13 amino acids. J lost 9 bases, V lost 5 bases, and 6 bases had no gene match. Germline-derived CDR1 and CDR2 are SGHTA and FQGTGA. The CDR3 DNA is TGTGCCAGCAGCCCCACAGGGGGGAGTGAGCAGTTCTTC. Amino acid sequence: CASSPTGGSEQFF. Together with reference TRBV7-3 and TRBJ2-1, the CDR3 gives the full variable domain: GAGVSQTPSNKVTEKGKYVELRCDPISGHTALYWYRQSLGQGPEFLIYFQGTGAADDSGLPNDRFFAVRPEGSVSTLKIQRTERGDSAVYLCASSPTGGSEQFFGPGTRLTVL.

The chain's CDR3 is CASSFGGRGFNEQFF. The CDR3 region has the DNA TGTGCCAGCAGCTTCGGCGGGAGAGGATTCAATGAGCAGTTCTTC. The J gene is TRBJ2-1, the V gene TRBV5-4; 7 nucleotides align to TRBD2. Trimming took 2 bases from V and 6 from J; bases not matched to a gene: 8. This CDR3 contains 15 residues. Germline CDR1 is SGHNT and CDR2 is YYREEE (reference sequence).

The chain links TRBV5-4 to TRBJ2-1; 12 nucleotides match TRBD1. The CDR3 runs to 15 residues. CDR1 is SGHNT, CDR2 YYREEE, per germline (reference sequence). J was trimmed by 8 bases and V by 5 bases; bases with no gene match: 8. This CDR3 is CASRRDRGQTDEQFF. The CDR3 bases are TGTGCCAGCAGAAGGGACAGGGGGCAGACGGATGAGCAGTTCTTC.

In this sample, this clone turned up a few times. The CDR3 is CASSPRDRPSTDTQYF. The CDR3, as DNA: TGTGCCAGCAGCCCCCGGGACAGGCCGAGCACAGATACGCAGTATTTT. The chain recombines TRBV7-9 with TRBJ2-3; TRBD1 matches at 8 bases. This CDR3 contains 16 residues. Germline V gene data show CDR1 as SEHNR and CDR2 as FQNEAQ (reference sequence). The V gene end was trimmed by 5 bases and the J gene end by 0 bases; junction bases not matched to a gene: 7.

This chain connects TRBV2 to TRBJ2-2; D possibly corresponds to TRBD1 (5 bases). CDR1 and CDR2 from the germline V gene are SNHLY and FYNNEI. The V gene lost 7 bases and the J gene lost 0 bases, with 9 bases spanning the gap. The CDR3 has 14 amino acids. The CDR3 sequence is CASKGATNTGELFF. DNA for the CDR3: TGTGCCAGCAAAGGGGCCACGAACACCGGGGAGCTGTTTTTT. Combining the CDR3 with reference TRBV2 and TRBJ2-2 gives the whole variable domain EPEVTQTPSHQVTQMGQEVILRCVPISNHLYFYWYRQILGQKVEFLVSFYNNEISEKSEIFDDQFSVERPDGSNFTLKIRSTKLEDSAMYFCASKGATNTGELFFGEGSRLTVL.

The rearrangement links TRBV5-1 to TRBJ2-5; perhaps TRBD2 as D (5 bases). Trimming left V 4 bases short and J 5 bases short, with 15 bases between. The CDR3 has 14 amino acids. In germline, CDR1 is SGHRS, CDR2 YFSETQ. The CDR3 here is CASSTTSRGETQYF. In DNA form, the CDR3 reads TGCGCCAGCAGCACGACCTCCCGAGGGGAGACCCAGTACTTC.

The J gene is TRBJ2-5, the V gene TRBV7-3; possible D gene TRBD2, 6 bases. Trimming stripped 1 base from V and 3 bases from J, with 9 bases between. CDR3 size: 14 residues. The germline CDR1 and CDR2 sequences are SGHTA and FQGTGA. Here the CDR3 DNA reads TGTGCCAGCAGCTTAAGCGGGAAGAAAGAGACCCAGTACTTC. This translates into CASSLSGKKETQYF.